Described below is a single T cell receptor (beta chain) sequence and its context. Its antigen is unknown. Germline V gene lookup returns CDR1 KGHSH and CDR2 LQKENI. The CDR3 loop spans 15 amino acids. Trimming cost V 3 bases and J 2 bases, with 11 bases left between them. The data stem from a study of OX40 agonist ivuxolimab in advanced cancers. Only in-frame clones appear in the TCRdb table, and some are missing; sequencing was by immunoSEQ multiplex PCR. The sample has 55,000 to 80,000 clones; roughly nine tenths are singletons. Patients with autoimmune history or systemic immunosuppression were excluded. Findings and limits, study-wide: Clonal expansion by week 6 occurred in CD4+ and CD8+ blood T cells (at 0.1 to 3.0 mg/kg).

This sequence joins TRBV18 and TRBJ1-5; D gene ambiguous. The input for sequencing was CD4+ or CD8+ T cells sorted from blood, taken in a trial of the OX40 agonist ivuxolimab. The sequence came from an adult with an advanced solid tumor such as melanoma, head and neck, liver or kidney cancer. CDR3 region: CASSPGLTGNQPQHF. Written as DNA, the CDR3 is TGTGCCAGCTCACCCGGGCTGACGGGCAATCAGCCCCAGCATTTT.